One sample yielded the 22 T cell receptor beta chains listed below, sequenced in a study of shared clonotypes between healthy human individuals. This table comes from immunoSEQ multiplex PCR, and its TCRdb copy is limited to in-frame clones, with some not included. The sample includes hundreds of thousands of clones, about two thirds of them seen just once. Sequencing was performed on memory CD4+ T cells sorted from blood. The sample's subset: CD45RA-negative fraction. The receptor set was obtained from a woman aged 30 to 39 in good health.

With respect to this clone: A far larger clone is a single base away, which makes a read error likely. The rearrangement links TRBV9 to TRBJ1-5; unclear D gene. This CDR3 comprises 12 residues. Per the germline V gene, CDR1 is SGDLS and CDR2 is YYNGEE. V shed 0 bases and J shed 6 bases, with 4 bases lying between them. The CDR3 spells CASSVEGQPQHF. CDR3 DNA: TGTGCCAGCAGCGTAGAGGGTCAGCCCCAGCATTTT.

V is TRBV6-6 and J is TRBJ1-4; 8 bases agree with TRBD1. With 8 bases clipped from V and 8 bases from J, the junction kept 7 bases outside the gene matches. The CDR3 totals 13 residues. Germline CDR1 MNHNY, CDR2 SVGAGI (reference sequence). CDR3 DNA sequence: TGTGCCAGCCTCCGGACAGGGAGCGAAAAACTGTTTTTT. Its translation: CASLRTGSEKLFF.

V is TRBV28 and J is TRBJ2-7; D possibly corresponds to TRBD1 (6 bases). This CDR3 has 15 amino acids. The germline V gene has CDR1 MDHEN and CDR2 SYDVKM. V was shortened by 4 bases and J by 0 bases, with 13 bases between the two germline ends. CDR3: CASSSERGFSYEQYF. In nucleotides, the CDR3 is TGTGCCAGCAGTTCTGAAAGGGGGTTCTCCTACGAGCAGTACTTC. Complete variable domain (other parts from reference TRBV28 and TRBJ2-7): DVKVTQSSRYLVKRTGEKVFLECVQDMDHENMFWYRQDPGLGLRLIYFSYDVKMKEKGDIPEGYSVSREKKERFSLILESASTNQTSMYLCASSSERGFSYEQYFGPGTRLTVT.

CDR3 in DNA: TGTGCCAGCAGTAACCTCTGGGACACAGATACGCAGTATTTT. Its protein is CASSNLWDTDTQYF. The chain employs TRBV25-1 and TRBJ2-3; no reliable D call. Germline values: CDR1 MGHDK, CDR2 SYGVNS. The CDR3 is made up of 14 amino acids. The V and J ends lost 5 bases and 2 bases respectively, with 11 bases between them.

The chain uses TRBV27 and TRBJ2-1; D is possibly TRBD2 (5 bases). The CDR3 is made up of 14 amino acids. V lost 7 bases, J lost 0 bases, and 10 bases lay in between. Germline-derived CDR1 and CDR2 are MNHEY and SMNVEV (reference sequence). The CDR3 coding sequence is TGTGCCAGCAAGACGGGGAGCTCCTACAATGAGCAGTTCTTC. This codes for CASKTGSSYNEQFF.

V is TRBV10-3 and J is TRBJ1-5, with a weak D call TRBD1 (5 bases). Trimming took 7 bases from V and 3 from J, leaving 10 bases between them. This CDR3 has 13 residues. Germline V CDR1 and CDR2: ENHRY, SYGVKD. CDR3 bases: TGTGCCATCACCCAGGACACCAATCAGCCCCAGCATTTT. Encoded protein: CAITQDTNQPQHF.

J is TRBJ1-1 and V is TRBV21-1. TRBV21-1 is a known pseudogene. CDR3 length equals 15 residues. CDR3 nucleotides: TGTGCCAGCAGCAAGGTTAGGGACCGGGGGACTGAAGCTTTCTTT. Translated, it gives CASSKVRDRGTEAFF.

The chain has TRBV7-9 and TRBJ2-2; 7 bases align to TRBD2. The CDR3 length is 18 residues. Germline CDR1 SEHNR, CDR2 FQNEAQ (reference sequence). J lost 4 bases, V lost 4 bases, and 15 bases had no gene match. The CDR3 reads CASSSRLGGSRSTGELFF. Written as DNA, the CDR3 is TGTGCCAGCAGCTCGCGACTGGGCGGGAGTAGGAGCACCGGGGAGCTGTTTTTT.

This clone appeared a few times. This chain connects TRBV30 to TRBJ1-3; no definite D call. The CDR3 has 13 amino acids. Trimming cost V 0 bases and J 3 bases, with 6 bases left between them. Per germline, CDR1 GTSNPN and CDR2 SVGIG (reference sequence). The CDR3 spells CAWSVQNGNTIYF. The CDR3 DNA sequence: TGTGCCTGGAGTGTTCAAAATGGAAACACCATATATTTT.

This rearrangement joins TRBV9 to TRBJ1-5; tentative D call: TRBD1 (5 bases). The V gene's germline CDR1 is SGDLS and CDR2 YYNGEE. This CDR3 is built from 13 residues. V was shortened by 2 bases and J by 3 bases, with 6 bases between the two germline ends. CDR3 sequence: CASSVTVNQPQHF. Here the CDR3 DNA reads TGTGCCAGCAGCGTGACAGTCAATCAGCCCCAGCATTTT.

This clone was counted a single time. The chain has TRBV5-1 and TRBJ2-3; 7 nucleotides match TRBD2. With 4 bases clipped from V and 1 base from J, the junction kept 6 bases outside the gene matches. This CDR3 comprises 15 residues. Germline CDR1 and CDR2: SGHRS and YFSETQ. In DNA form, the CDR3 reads TGCGCCAGCAGCCGCGGGGGAGGGGGCACAGATACGCAGTATTTT. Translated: CASSRGGGGTDTQYF.

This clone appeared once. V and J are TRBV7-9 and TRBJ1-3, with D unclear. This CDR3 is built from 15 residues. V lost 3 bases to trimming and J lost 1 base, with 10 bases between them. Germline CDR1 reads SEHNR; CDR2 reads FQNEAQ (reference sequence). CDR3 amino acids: CASSFGSLSGNTIYF. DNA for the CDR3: TGTGCCAGCAGCTTCGGCAGCCTTTCTGGAAACACCATATATTTT.

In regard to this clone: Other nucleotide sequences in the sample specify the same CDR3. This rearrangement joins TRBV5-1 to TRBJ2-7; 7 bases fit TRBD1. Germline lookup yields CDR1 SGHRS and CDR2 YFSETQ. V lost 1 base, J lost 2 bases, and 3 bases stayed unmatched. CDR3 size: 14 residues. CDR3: CASSLPGQTYEQYF. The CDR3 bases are TGCGCCAGCAGCTTGCCGGGACAGACCTACGAGCAGTACTTC.

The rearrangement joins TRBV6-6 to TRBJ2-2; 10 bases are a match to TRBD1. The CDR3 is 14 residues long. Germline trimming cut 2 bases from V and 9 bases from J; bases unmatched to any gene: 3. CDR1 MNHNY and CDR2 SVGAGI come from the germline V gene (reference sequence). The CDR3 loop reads CASSYGTGVRELFF. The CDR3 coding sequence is TGTGCCAGCAGTTACGGGACAGGGGTCCGGGAGCTGTTTTTT.

The CDR3 DNA sequence: TGTGCCAGCAGGGACGGGCGGGTCAGAGTCACAGATACGCAGTATTTT. Translating gives CASRDGRVRVTDTQYF. The chain has TRBV7-9 and TRBJ2-3, with D possibly being TRBD2 (5 bases). This CDR3 contains 16 residues. With 6 bases removed from V and 2 bases from J, the gap between germline ends came to 18 bases. The germline V gene encodes CDR1 SEHNR and CDR2 FQNEAQ (reference sequence). The whole variable domain, filled in from reference TRBV7-9 and TRBJ2-3, reads DTGVSQNPRHKITKRGQNVTFRCDPISEHNRLYWYRQTLGQGPEFLTYFQNEAQLEKSRLLSDRFSAERPKGSFSTLEIQRTEQGDSAMYLCASRDGRVRVTDTQYFGPGTRLTVL.

CDR3 protein: CASSLTVLANEQFF. CDR3 nucleotides: TGCGCCAGCAGCCTGACAGTTTTAGCCAATGAGCAGTTCTTC. The genes are TRBV5-1 and TRBJ2-1; D perhaps matches TRBD1 (5 bases). V was shortened by 4 bases and J by 6 bases, with 14 bases between the two germline ends. The germline V gene encodes CDR1 SGHRS and CDR2 YFSETQ. The CDR3 sequence is 14 residues long.

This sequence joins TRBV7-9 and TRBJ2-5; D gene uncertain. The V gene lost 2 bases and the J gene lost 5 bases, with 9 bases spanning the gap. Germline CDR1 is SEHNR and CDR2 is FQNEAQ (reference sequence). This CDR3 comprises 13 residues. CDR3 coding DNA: TGTGCCAGCAGCTTAACAGTCGGGGAGACCCAGTACTTC. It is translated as CASSLTVGETQYF.

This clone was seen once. Written as DNA, the CDR3 is TGTGCCAGCTCCCACCAGGCCCGGGGACAGGGGGCGCAGGACTATGGCTACACCTTC. Its translation: CASSHQARGQGAQDYGYTF. This chain connects TRBV18 to TRBJ1-2; 12 bases agree with TRBD1. The CDR3 extends over 19 amino acids. Germline V gene lookup returns CDR1 KGHSH and CDR2 LQKENI. Germline trimming cut 6 bases from V and 3 bases from J; bases unmatched to any gene: 17.

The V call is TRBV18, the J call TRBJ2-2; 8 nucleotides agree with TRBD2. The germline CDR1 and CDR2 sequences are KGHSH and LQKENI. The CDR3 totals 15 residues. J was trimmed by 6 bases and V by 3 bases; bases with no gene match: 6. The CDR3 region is CASSPQRELAGELFF. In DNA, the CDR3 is TGTGCCAGCTCACCGCAGCGGGAGCTCGCCGGGGAGCTGTTTTTT. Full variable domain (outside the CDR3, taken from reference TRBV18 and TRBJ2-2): NAGVMQNPRHLVRRRGQEARLRCSPMKGHSHVYWYRQLPEEGLKFMVYLQKENIIDESGMPKERFSAEFPKEGPSILRIQQVVRGDSAAYFCASSPQRELAGELFFGEGSRLTVL.

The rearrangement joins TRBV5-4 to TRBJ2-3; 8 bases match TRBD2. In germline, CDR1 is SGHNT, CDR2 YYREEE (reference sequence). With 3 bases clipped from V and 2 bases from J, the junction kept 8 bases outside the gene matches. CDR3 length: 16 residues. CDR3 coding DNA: TGTGCCAGCAGCTCGGGACTAGTGTCCCACACAGATACGCAGTATTTT. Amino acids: CASSSGLVSHTDTQYF. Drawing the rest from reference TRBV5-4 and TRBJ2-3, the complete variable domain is ETGVTQSPTHLIKTRGQQVTLRCSSQSGHNTVSWYQQALGQGPQFIFQYYREEENGRGNFPPRFSGLQFPNYSSELNVNALELDDSALYLCASSSGLVSHTDTQYFGPGTRLTVL.

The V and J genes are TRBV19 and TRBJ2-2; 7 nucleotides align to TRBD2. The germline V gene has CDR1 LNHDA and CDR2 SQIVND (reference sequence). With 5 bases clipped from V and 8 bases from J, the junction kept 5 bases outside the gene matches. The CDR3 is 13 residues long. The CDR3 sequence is CASSPTSKGELFF. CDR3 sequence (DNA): TGTGCCAGTAGTCCGACTAGCAAAGGGGAGCTGTTTTTT.

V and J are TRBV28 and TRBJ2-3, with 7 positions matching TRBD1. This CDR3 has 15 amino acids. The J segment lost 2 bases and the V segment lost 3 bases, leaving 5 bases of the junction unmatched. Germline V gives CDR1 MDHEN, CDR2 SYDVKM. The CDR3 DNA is TGTGCCAGCAGTTTGGGACAGAGAGCCACAGATACGCAGTATTTT. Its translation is CASSLGQRATDTQYF.